This is a list of T cell receptor beta chains from one sample in a study of blood T cell repertoires in COVID-19. Using immunoSEQ multiplex PCR, the repertoire was profiled, and TCRdb retains in-frame clones only, with some absent. The table records some 200,000 clones, roughly 79% of them present only once. The specimen sequenced was peripheral blood. These receptors were taken from a woman in her sixties or seventies with acute or convalescent COVID-19. Each CDR3 is given with its conserved first and last residue. D genes are given only for firm matches. A row's size may be missing; if present it is once, few, many or a size class.

V gene: TRBV5-1
clone size: -
D gene: TRBD1
J gene: TRBJ1-4
CDR3 protein: CASSLAGQGDEKLFF
CDR3 DNA: TGCGCCAGCAGCTTGGCGGGACAGGGTGATGAAAAACTGTTTTTT

V gene: TRBV24-1
clone size: -
D gene: -
J gene: TRBJ2-5
CDR3 protein: CATSDLPLGVGVTETQYF
CDR3 DNA: TGTGCCACCAGTGATTTGCCCCTTGGGGTAGGGGTTACGGAGACCCAGTACTTC

V gene: TRBV5-6
clone size: -
D gene: -
J gene: TRBJ2-6
CDR3 protein: CASSFYGAGANVLTF
CDR3 DNA: TGTGCCAGCAGCTTTTACGGAGCTGGGGCCAACGTCCTGACTTTC

V gene: TRBV19
clone size: -
D gene: -
J gene: TRBJ2-7
CDR3 protein: CASSNRDKQSEQYF
CDR3 DNA: TGTGCCAGTAGTAATCGGGATAAACAGTCCGAGCAGTACTTC

V gene: TRBV5-1
clone size: -
D gene: -
J gene: TRBJ2-5
CDR3 protein: CASSLAPAGPRGGTQYF
CDR3 DNA: TGCGCCAGCAGCTTGGCCCCAGCGGGCCCACGAGGAGGGACCCAGTACTTC

V gene: TRBV4-2
clone size: -
D gene: TRBD1
J gene: TRBJ1-2
CDR3 protein: CASSQERGQGDGYTF
CDR3 DNA: TGTGCCAGCAGCCAAGAAAGGGGGCAGGGAGATGGCTACACCTTC

V gene: TRBV25-1
clone size: once
D gene: -
J gene: TRBJ1-6
CDR3 protein: CASSGGQGYNSPLHF
CDR3 DNA: TGTGCCAGCAGCGGGGGGCAGGGGTATAATTCACCCCTCCACTTT

V gene: TRBV25-1
clone size: few
D gene: TRBD2
J gene: TRBJ2-7
CDR3 protein: CASSEYLAGVDEQYF
CDR3 DNA: TGTGCCAGCAGTGAATATCTAGCGGGGGTGGACGAGCAGTACTTC

V gene: TRBV5-1
clone size: -
D gene: TRBD2
J gene: TRBJ2-3
CDR3 protein: CASSASGTRGDTQYF
CDR3 DNA: TGCGCCAGCAGCGCATCCGGGACTAGGGGAGATACGCAGTATTTT

V gene: TRBV14
clone size: -
D gene: -
J gene: TRBJ2-1
CDR3 protein: CASSQDLGYNEQFF
CDR3 DNA: TGTGCCAGCAGCCAAGATCTAGGTTACAATGAGCAGTTCTTC

V gene: TRBV18
clone size: once
D gene: -
J gene: TRBJ1-4
CDR3 protein: CASSPRGNEKLFF
CDR3 DNA: TGTGCCAGCTCACCAAGGGGGAATGAAAAACTGTTTTTT

V gene: TRBV5-5
clone size: -
D gene: -
J gene: TRBJ1-2
CDR3 protein: CASSPAGGLYGYTF
CDR3 DNA: TGTGCCAGCAGCCCGGCTGGGGGCCTCTATGGCTACACCTTC

V gene: TRBV10-2
clone size: -
D gene: TRBD1
J gene: TRBJ1-5
CDR3 protein: CASSEDRGVRQPQHF
CDR3 DNA: TGCGCCAGCAGTGAAGACAGGGGAGTACGTCAGCCCCAGCATTTT

V gene: TRBV6-4
clone size: -
D gene: -
J gene: TRBJ2-1
CDR3 protein: CASTAEPYSYNEQFF
CDR3 DNA: TGTGCCAGCACGGCGGAGCCCTACTCCTACAATGAGCAGTTCTTC

V gene: TRBV7-3
clone size: -
D gene: -
J gene: TRBJ2-7
CDR3 protein: CASSLGNPGDEQYF
CDR3 DNA: TGTGCCAGCAGCCTAGGGAACCCCGGGGACGAGCAGTACTTC

V gene: TRBV9
clone size: -
D gene: TRBD1
J gene: TRBJ1-2
CDR3 protein: CASSPSTGISYGYTF
CDR3 DNA: TGTGCCAGCAGCCCATCGACAGGGATCAGCTATGGCTACACCTTC

V gene: TRBV19
clone size: -
D gene: -
J gene: TRBJ1-1
CDR3 protein: CASLGQSGAFF
CDR3 DNA: TGTGCCAGTTTAGGACAGTCCGGAGCTTTCTTT

V gene: TRBV7-8
clone size: few
D gene: TRBD1
J gene: TRBJ2-5
CDR3 protein: CASGSTGARAQYF
CDR3 DNA: TGTGCCAGCGGGTCGACAGGGGCCCGGGCCCAGTACTTC

V gene: TRBV7-2
clone size: few
D gene: TRBD2
J gene: TRBJ2-1
CDR3 protein: CASSPQSGRRSSYNEQFF
CDR3 DNA: TGTGCCAGCAGCCCCCAAAGCGGGAGGCGGAGCTCCTACAATGAGCAGTTCTTC

V gene: TRBV18
clone size: few
D gene: -
J gene: TRBJ1-6
CDR3 protein: CASSPQVGSSYNSPLHF
CDR3 DNA: TGTGCCAGCTCACCACAGGTTGGGAGCTCCTATAATTCACCCCTCCACTTT

V gene: TRBV2
clone size: -
D gene: -
J gene: TRBJ1-1
CDR3 protein: CASSERLRETEAFF
CDR3 DNA: TGTGCCAGCAGTGAAAGGTTGAGGGAAACTGAAGCTTTCTTT

V gene: TRBV3-1/TRBV3-2
clone size: few
D gene: -
J gene: TRBJ1-2
CDR3 protein: CASSLRTGGYTF
CDR3 DNA: TGTGCCAGCAGCCTTAGGACTGGTGGCTACACCTTC

V gene: TRBV7-8
clone size: -
D gene: TRBD2
J gene: TRBJ2-7
CDR3 protein: CASSFLSGEAGGPGEQYF
CDR3 DNA: TGTGCCAGCAGCTTCCTCTCCGGGGAAGCGGGAGGTCCAGGCGAGCAGTACTTC

V gene: TRBV10-3
clone size: few
D gene: TRBD1
J gene: TRBJ1-3
CDR3 protein: CAISEDRVGNTIYF
CDR3 DNA: TGTGCCATCAGTGAGGACAGGGTTGGAAACACCATATATTTT

V gene: TRBV5-1
clone size: -
D gene: -
J gene: TRBJ1-1
CDR3 protein: CASSESLMNTEAFF
CDR3 DNA: TGCGCCAGCAGTGAATCACTCATGAACACTGAAGCTTTCTTT

V gene: TRBV3-1/TRBV3-2
clone size: -
D gene: TRBD2
J gene: TRBJ2-5
CDR3 protein: CASSLTSGRGETQYF
CDR3 DNA: TGTGCCAGCAGCCTTACTAGCGGGAGAGGTGAGACCCAGTACTTC

V gene: TRBV7-9
clone size: -
D gene: -
J gene: TRBJ1-3
CDR3 protein: CASSSLGLSGNTIYF
CDR3 DNA: TGTGCCAGCAGCTCTCTGGGACTCTCTGGAAACACCATATATTTT

V gene: TRBV11-2
clone size: -
D gene: TRBD1
J gene: TRBJ2-1
CDR3 protein: CASSPGQGGLHEQFF
CDR3 DNA: TGTGCCAGCAGCCCGGGACAGGGTGGTTTGCATGAGCAGTTCTTC

V gene: TRBV7-2
clone size: -
D gene: -
J gene: TRBJ1-4
CDR3 protein: CASSLMAGGRGEKLFF
CDR3 DNA: TGTGCCAGCAGCTTAATGGCCGGGGGTCGTGGTGAAAAACTGTTTTTT

V gene: TRBV5-1
clone size: -
D gene: TRBD1
J gene: TRBJ1-1
CDR3 protein: CASSLGTGEAFF
CDR3 DNA: TGCGCCAGCAGCTTGGGGACAGGGGAAGCTTTCTTT

V gene: TRBV11-2
clone size: -
D gene: -
J gene: TRBJ2-5
CDR3 protein: CASSLDRGETQYF
CDR3 DNA: TGTGCCAGCAGCTTAGATCGCGGAGAGACCCAGTACTTC

V gene: TRBV20-1
clone size: -
D gene: -
J gene: TRBJ2-1
CDR3 protein: CSASGLLYNEQFF
CDR3 DNA: TGCAGTGCTAGTGGTCTACTCTACAATGAGCAGTTCTTC

V gene: TRBV29-1
clone size: -
D gene: -
J gene: TRBJ1-5
CDR3 protein: CSVVWRPGWPQHF
CDR3 DNA: TGCAGCGTTGTGTGGCGCCCGGGATGGCCCCAGCATTTT

V gene: TRBV2
clone size: once
D gene: -
J gene: TRBJ2-7
CDR3 protein: CASTHREGSYEQYF
CDR3 DNA: TGTGCCAGCACACACAGGGAGGGGTCCTACGAGCAGTACTTC

V gene: TRBV12-5
clone size: -
D gene: -
J gene: TRBJ1-1
CDR3 protein: CASGPSDMNTEAFF
CDR3 DNA: TGTGCTAGTGGTCCCTCGGACATGAACACTGAAGCTTTCTTT

V gene: TRBV5-1
clone size: -
D gene: TRBD2
J gene: TRBJ2-1
CDR3 protein: CASSPPQTSGIDNEQFF
CDR3 DNA: TGCGCCAGCAGCCCGCCACAAACTAGCGGAATAGACAATGAGCAGTTCTTC

V gene: TRBV2
clone size: -
D gene: -
J gene: TRBJ1-5
CDR3 protein: CASSAVRGSNQPQHF
CDR3 DNA: TGTGCCAGCAGTGCCGTCCGGGGTAGCAATCAGCCCCAGCATTTT

V gene: TRBV21-1
clone size: once
D gene: -
J gene: TRBJ1-5
CDR3 protein: CASSKVRNGVLGQPQHF
CDR3 DNA: TGTGCCAGCAGCAAAGTTCGTAACGGGGTACTGGGGCAGCCCCAGCATTTT

V gene: TRBV5-6
clone size: -
D gene: -
J gene: TRBJ2-7
CDR3 protein: CASSFDRPGSYEQYF
CDR3 DNA: TGTGCCAGCAGCTTCGACAGGCCAGGGTCCTACGAGCAGTACTTC

V gene: TRBV6-6
clone size: -
D gene: -
J gene: TRBJ1-6
CDR3 protein: CASSTRGDNSPLHF
CDR3 DNA: TGTGCCAGCAGTACGCGGGGAGATAATTCACCCCTCCACTTT

V gene: TRBV2
clone size: -
D gene: TRBD2
J gene: TRBJ2-7
CDR3 protein: CASSELTSGRSYEQYF
CDR3 DNA: TGTGCCAGCAGTGAATTAACTAGCGGGAGGTCCTACGAGCAGTACTTC

V gene: TRBV7-2
clone size: -
D gene: -
J gene: TRBJ2-1
CDR3 protein: CASSLSGYGYEQFF
CDR3 DNA: TGTGCCAGCAGCTTATCAGGCTATGGGTATGAGCAGTTCTTC

V gene: TRBV6-5
clone size: -
D gene: TRBD2
J gene: TRBJ2-7
CDR3 protein: CASKRTSGREGEQYF
CDR3 DNA: TGTGCCAGCAAACGGACTAGCGGGAGGGAGGGCGAGCAGTACTTC

V gene: TRBV20-1
clone size: -
D gene: -
J gene: TRBJ1-4
CDR3 protein: CSASRGEKLFF
CDR3 DNA: TGCAGTGCTAGCCGAGGTGAAAAACTGTTTTTT

V gene: TRBV6-2/TRBV6-3
clone size: -
D gene: TRBD1
J gene: TRBJ1-4
CDR3 protein: CAGSDLTDRVSEKLFF
CDR3 DNA: TGTGCCGGCAGCGATCTCACGGACAGGGTTAGCGAAAAACTGTTTTTT

V gene: TRBV5-1
clone size: few
D gene: TRBD2
J gene: TRBJ2-7
CDR3 protein: CASSSTYSGGDPYEQYF
CDR3 DNA: TGCGCCAGCAGCTCTACTTATAGCGGGGGCGATCCCTACGAGCAGTACTTC

V gene: TRBV7-9
clone size: -
D gene: -
J gene: TRBJ2-7
CDR3 protein: CASSRGQNEQYF
CDR3 DNA: TGTGCCAGCAGCCGCGGACAGAACGAGCAGTACTTC

V gene: TRBV2
clone size: -
D gene: -
J gene: TRBJ2-2
CDR3 protein: CASTALSNTGELFF
CDR3 DNA: TGTGCCAGCACAGCGCTCTCGAACACCGGGGAGCTGTTTTTT

V gene: TRBV6-1
clone size: once
D gene: TRBD2
J gene: TRBJ2-3
CDR3 protein: CASSARRTSGRLDTQYF
CDR3 DNA: TGTGCCAGCAGTGCCCGAAGGACTAGCGGGAGACTTGATACGCAGTATTTT

V gene: TRBV5-1
clone size: once
D gene: TRBD1
J gene: TRBJ2-2
CDR3 protein: CASSVGQGAGELFF
CDR3 DNA: TGCGCCAGCAGCGTCGGACAGGGCGCCGGGGAGCTGTTTTTT

V gene: TRBV5-4
clone size: -
D gene: TRBD2
J gene: TRBJ2-7
CDR3 protein: CASRAGLAETYEQYF
CDR3 DNA: TGTGCCAGCAGAGCCGGACTAGCGGAAACCTACGAGCAGTACTTC

V gene: TRBV2
clone size: -
D gene: -
J gene: TRBJ1-6
CDR3 protein: CASWGGQNSPLHF
CDR3 DNA: TGTGCCAGCTGGGGGGGTCAGAATTCACCCCTCCACTTT

V gene: TRBV7-8
clone size: few
D gene: -
J gene: TRBJ2-7
CDR3 protein: CASSLRQSSYEQYF
CDR3 DNA: TGTGCCAGCAGCTTACGACAGAGCTCCTACGAGCAGTACTTC

V gene: TRBV10-2
clone size: -
D gene: TRBD1
J gene: TRBJ1-2
CDR3 protein: CASTPDRGYGYTF
CDR3 DNA: TGCGCCAGCACCCCGGACAGGGGATATGGCTACACCTTC